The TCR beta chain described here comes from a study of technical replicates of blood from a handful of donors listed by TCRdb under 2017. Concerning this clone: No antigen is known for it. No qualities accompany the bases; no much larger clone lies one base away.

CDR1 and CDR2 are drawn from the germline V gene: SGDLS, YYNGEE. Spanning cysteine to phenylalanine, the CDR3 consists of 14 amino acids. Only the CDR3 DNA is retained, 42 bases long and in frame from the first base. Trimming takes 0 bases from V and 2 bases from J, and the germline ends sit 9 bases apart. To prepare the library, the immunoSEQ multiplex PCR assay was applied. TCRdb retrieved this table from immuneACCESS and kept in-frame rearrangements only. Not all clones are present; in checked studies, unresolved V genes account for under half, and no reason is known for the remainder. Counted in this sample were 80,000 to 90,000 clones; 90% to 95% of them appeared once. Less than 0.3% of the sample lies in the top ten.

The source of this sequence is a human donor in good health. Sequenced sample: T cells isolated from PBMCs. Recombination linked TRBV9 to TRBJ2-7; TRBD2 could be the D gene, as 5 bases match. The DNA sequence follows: TGTGCCAGCAGCGTAGCGGGAATTGCCTACGAGCAGTACTTC. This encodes CASSVAGIAYEQYF.